This entry describes one T cell receptor (beta chain). Its antigen is unidentified. For the second PCR, which ran for about 6 to 11 cycles, a sample-barcoded 5' primer and a J-beta primer mix were used. From the 5' RACE reads, TCRdb called clonotypes with MiXCR, one entry per CDR3 protein. The repertoire holds some 760,000 distinct CDR3 sequences, with approximately 25% as singletons. The CDR3 covers 15 residues. Germline V CDR1 and CDR2: SEHNR, FQNEAQ (reference sequence). Trimming took off 4 bases at V and 4 bases at J, with 16 bases between the two ends. The data were taken from a study of blood T cells in healthy people across ages. The study, taken as a whole, reports: No conclusive comparison of naive versus antigen-experienced cells was possible with unsorted PBMCs.

Donor samples were obtained from healthy Caucasian individuals from Russia, aged roughly 6 to 90. In addition, the sample was reused for a study of T cells of mothers and their children.

The clonotype was recovered from a boy aged 5-17 years in good health. Source material: blood. J is TRBJ1-2 and V is TRBV7-9; D not certain. The CDR3 loop is CASSSNSYPGYGYTF. The CDR3 DNA is TGTGCCAGCAGCTCAAACAGCTACCCTGGCTATGGCTACACCTTC.